The clone carrying this T cell receptor beta chain showed up just a few times. After removal of 6 bases from V and 1 base from J, the junction contained 7 bases not matched to a gene. Germline CDR1 and CDR2: DFQATT and SNEGSKA (reference sequence). CDR3 length: 15 amino acids. A second PCR, run for roughly 7 to 11 cycles, used a sample-barcoded 5' primer plus a J-beta primer mix. Each CDR3 protein gets one entry after TCRdb re-called the 5' RACE reads with MiXCR. There are 1.5 million to 2 million distinct CDR3 sequences in the sample; about 50% occur only once, and roughly 2% lies in the top ten. These data come from a study of blood T cells in healthy people across ages.

This TCR was recovered from a woman between 35 and 50 years old in good health. The rearrangement links TRBV20-1 to TRBJ2-5, with 11 bases identical to TRBD1. The material sequenced was blood. The CDR3 nucleotides are TGCAGTGCGGTTTGGACAGGGGGCCTCCAAGAGACCCAGTACTTC. Its translation: CSAVWTGGLQETQYF.